This T cell receptor beta chain was obtained from a study of blood T cell repertoires in COVID-19. J gave up 4 bases and V 5 bases, and 4 bases lay outside the gene matches. The CDR3 is 16 residues long. In germline, CDR1 is LNHDA, CDR2 SQIVND (reference sequence). This table comes from immunoSEQ multiplex PCR, and its TCRdb copy is limited to in-frame clones, with some not included. Altogether 35,000 to 45,000 clones are present, approximately 86% being singletons, with the ten largest covering about 4.8%. Source material: peripheral blood. This rearrangement joins TRBV19 to TRBJ2-2; 13 bases agree with TRBD2. This TCR came from a man aged 40-49 years with active COVID-19. CDR3 sequence reads: CASSRTSGSVTGELFF. The CDR3 bases are TGTGCCAGTAGTCGGACTAGCGGGAGTGTCACCGGGGAGCTGTTTTTT.